This entry features one T cell receptor (beta chain) sequence. This sample was included in a study of CD8 T cells in Susac syndrome. cDNA came from about 0.5 to 1 ug RNA primed by random hexamers. TCR beta CDR3 was amplified by immunoSEQ multiplex PCR. This amplification extended across 54 Vbeta and 13 Jbeta segments. TCRdb recomputed calls from the immunoSEQ multiplex PCR reads with MiXCR, one row per CDR3 protein. Seen here are some 300,000 distinct CDR3 sequences, approximately 85% observed once, and the top ten hold approximately 0.2%. Deletions cut 3 bases from V and 0 bases from J, with 9 bases between. The CDR3 sequence is 14 residues long. Germline CDR1 reads MDHEN; CDR2 reads SYDVKM.

The receptor was isolated from a human donor with multiple sclerosis. The V gene is TRBV28, the J gene TRBJ2-7; D remains ambiguous. Input material: CD8+ T cells from PBMCs. The CDR3 loop is CASSFPPSSYEQYF. The CDR3 nucleotides read TGTGCCAGCAGTTTCCCCCCAAGCTCCTACGAGCAGTACTTC.